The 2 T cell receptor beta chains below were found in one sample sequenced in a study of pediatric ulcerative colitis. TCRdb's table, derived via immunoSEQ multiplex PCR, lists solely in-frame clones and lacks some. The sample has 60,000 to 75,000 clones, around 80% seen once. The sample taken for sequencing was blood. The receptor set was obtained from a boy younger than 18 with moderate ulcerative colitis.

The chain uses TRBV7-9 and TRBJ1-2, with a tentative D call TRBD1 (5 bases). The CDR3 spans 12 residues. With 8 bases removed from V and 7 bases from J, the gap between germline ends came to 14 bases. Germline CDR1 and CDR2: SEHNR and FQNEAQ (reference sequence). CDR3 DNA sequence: TGTGCCAGCGGTATTAGGGGTCGTGGCTACACCTTC. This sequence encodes CASGIRGRGYTF.

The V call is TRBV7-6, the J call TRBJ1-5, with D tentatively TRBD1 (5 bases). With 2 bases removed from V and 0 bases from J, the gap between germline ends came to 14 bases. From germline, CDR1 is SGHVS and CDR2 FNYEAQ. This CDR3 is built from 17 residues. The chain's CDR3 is CASSLTQGTYSNQPQHF. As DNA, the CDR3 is TGTGCCAGCAGCTTAACTCAGGGCACCTATAGCAATCAGCCCCAGCATTTT.